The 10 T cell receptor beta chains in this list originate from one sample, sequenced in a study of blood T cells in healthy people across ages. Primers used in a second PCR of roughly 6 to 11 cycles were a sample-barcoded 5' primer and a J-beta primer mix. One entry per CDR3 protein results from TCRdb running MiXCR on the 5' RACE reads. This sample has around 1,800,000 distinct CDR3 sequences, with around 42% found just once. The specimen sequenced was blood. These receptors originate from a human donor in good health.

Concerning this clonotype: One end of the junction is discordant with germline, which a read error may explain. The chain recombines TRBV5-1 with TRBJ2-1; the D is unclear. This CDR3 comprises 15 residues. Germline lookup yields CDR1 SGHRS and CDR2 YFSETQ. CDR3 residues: CASSLGQASYSEQFF. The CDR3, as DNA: TGCGCCAGCAGCTTGGGGCAGGCCTCCTACAGTGAGCAGTTCTTC.

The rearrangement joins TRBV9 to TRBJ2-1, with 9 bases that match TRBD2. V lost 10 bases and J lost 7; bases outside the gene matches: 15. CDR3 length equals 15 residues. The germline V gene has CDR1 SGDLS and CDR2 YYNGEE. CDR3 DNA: TGTGCCTCGGGAACTGTGGCGGGGGGGCTTAATGAGCAGTTCTTC. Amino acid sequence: CASGTVAGGLNEQFF.

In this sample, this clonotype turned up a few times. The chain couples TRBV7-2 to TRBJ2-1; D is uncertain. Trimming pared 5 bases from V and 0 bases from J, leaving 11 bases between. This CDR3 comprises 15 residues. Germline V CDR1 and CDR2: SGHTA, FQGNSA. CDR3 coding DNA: TGTGCCAGCAGCGGACCCCCGCTCTCCTACAATGAGCAGTTCTTC. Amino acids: CASSGPPLSYNEQFF.

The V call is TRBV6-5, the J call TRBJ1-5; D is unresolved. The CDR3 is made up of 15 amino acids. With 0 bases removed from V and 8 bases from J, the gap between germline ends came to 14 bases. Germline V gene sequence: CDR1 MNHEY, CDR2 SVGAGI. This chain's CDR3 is CASSYSGIGGEPQHF. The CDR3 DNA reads TGTGCCAGCAGTTACTCGGGGATCGGAGGAGAGCCCCAGCATTTT.

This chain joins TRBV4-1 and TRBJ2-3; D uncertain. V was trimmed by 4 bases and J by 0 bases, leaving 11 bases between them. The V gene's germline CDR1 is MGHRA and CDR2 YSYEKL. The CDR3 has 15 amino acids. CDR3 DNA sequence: TGCGCCAGCAGCCGGCGCGGCACAAGCACAGATACGCAGTATTTT. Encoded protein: CASSRRGTSTDTQYF.

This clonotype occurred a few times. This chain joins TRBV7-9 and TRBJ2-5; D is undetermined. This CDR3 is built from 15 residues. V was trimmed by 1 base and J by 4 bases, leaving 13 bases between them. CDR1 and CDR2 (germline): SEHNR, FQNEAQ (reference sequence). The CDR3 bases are TGTGCCAGCAGCTTAGGCTTCCAGCTGGGAGAGACCCAGTACTTC. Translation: CASSLGFQLGETQYF.

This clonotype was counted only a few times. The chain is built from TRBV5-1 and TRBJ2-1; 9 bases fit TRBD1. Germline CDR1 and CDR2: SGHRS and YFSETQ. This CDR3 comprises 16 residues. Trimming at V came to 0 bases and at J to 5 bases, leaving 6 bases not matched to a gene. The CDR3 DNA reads TGCGCCAGCAGCTTGGTACCGGGACAGGGAAACAATGAGCAGTTCTTC. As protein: CASSLVPGQGNNEQFF. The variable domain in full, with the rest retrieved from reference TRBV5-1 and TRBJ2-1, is KAGVTQTPRYLIKTRGQQVTLSCSPISGHRSVSWYQQTPGQGLQFLFEYFSETQRNKGNFPGRFSGRQFSNSRSEMNVSTLELGDSALYLCASSLVPGQGNNEQFFGPGTRLTVL.

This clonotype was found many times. CDR3 protein: CASSSTSGGHNEQFF. In nucleotides, the CDR3 is TGTGCCAGCAGCTCAACTAGCGGGGGGCACAATGAGCAGTTCTTC. This chain links TRBV7-6 with TRBJ2-1; 12 bases align to TRBD2. Losses at the gene ends were 4 bases for V and 5 bases for J; bases not matched to a gene: 3. The CDR3 consists of 15 residues. Germline CDR1 SGHVS, CDR2 FNYEAQ.

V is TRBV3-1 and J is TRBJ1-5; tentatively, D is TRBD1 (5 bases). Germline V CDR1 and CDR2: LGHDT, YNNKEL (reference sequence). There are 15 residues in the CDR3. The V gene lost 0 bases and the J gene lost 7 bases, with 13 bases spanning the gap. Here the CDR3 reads CASSQDAREGQPQHF. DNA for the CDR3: TGTGCCAGCAGCCAAGACGCCAGGGAAGGGCAGCCCCAGCATTTT. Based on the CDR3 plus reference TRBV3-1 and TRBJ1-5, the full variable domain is DTAVSQTPKYLVTQMGNDKSIKCEQNLGHDTMYWYKQDSKKFLKIMFSYNNKELIINETVPNRFSPKSPDKAHLNLHINSLELGDSAVYFCASSQDAREGQPQHFGDGTRLSIL.

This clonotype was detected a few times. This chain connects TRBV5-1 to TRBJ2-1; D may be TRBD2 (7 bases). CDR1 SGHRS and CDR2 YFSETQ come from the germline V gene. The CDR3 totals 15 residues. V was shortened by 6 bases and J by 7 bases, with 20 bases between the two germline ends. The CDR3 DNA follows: TGCGCCAGCACGGATAAAAGGGGGGGTGAAAATGAGCAGTTCTTC. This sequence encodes CASTDKRGGENEQFF.